This T cell receptor (beta chain) originates from a study of blood T cell repertoires in COVID-19. This table comes from immunoSEQ multiplex PCR, and its TCRdb copy is limited to in-frame clones, with some not included. The profile covers a few hundred thousand clones, with around 83% appearing a single time and over 4.5% taken by the ten largest. The V gene end was trimmed by 7 bases and the J gene end by 4 bases; junction bases not matched to a gene: 9. The germline V gene has CDR1 LNHDA and CDR2 SQIVND (reference sequence). This CDR3 is built from 16 residues. Cohort 3 donors were reported recovered after two negative PCRs, clearance, or symptom resolution.

The sample consisted of PBMCs or T cells enriched from blood (not recorded which). The chain carries TRBV19 and TRBJ2-6; 8 bases are a match to TRBD1. The TCR sequence derives from a woman in her forties or fifties who had recovered from COVID-19. The CDR3 DNA reads as TGTGCCAGTACCTCAACAGGGGGATCGGGGGCCAACGTCCTGACTTTC. This translates into CASTSTGGSGANVLTF. The full variable domain, with the rest looked up from reference TRBV19 and TRBJ2-6, is DGGITQSPKYLFRKEGQNVTLSCEQNLNHDAMYWYRQDPGQGLRLIYYSQIVNDFQKGDIAEGYSVSREKKESFPLTVTSAQKNPTAFYLCASTSTGGSGANVLTFGAGSRLTVL.